Below, 9 T cell receptor beta chains from the same sample are listed, as sequenced in a study of blood T cells in healthy people across ages. With a J-beta primer mix and a sample-barcoded 5' primer, a second PCR ran roughly 6 to 11 cycles. Each CDR3 protein gets one entry after TCRdb re-called the 5' RACE reads with MiXCR. The sample yields hundreds of thousands of distinct CDR3 sequences, about 42% seen once. The material sequenced was blood. All receptors derive from an elderly man in good health.

The chain is built from TRBV20-1 and TRBJ2-4; D might be TRBD1 (5 bases). Per germline, CDR1 DFQATT and CDR2 SNEGSKA (reference sequence). The CDR3 is 16 residues long. V lost 8 bases and J 0 bases, leaving 20 bases between the germline ends. Written as DNA, the CDR3 is TGCAGTACCAGGGTCTACGCAGCTCTAGCCAAAAACATTCAGTACTTC. As protein: CSTRVYAALAKNIQYF.

This clonotype was recorded at least ten times. The CDR3 DNA is TGCAGTGCACCCCGCGGGCCCGATTTCCAAGAGACCCAGTACTTC. Protein: CSAPRGPDFQETQYF. The chain employs TRBV20-1 and TRBJ2-5, with D possibly being TRBD2 (5 bases). The CDR3 is 15 residues long. Trimming pared 6 bases from V and 1 base from J, leaving 18 bases between. Germline-derived CDR1 and CDR2 are DFQATT and SNEGSKA (reference sequence).

The rearrangement links TRBV5-1 to TRBJ2-4; D unresolved. Germline loops: CDR1 SGHRS, CDR2 YFSETQ. Trimming removed 4 bases at V and 13 bases at J, with 15 bases between. This CDR3 has 12 amino acids. CDR3 sequence reads: CASSANLNEQYF. In nucleotides, the CDR3 is TGCGCCAGCAGCGCTAATTTGAATGAGCAGTACTTC.

The chain combines TRBV6-5 with TRBJ2-3; 10 bases are shared with TRBD2. Unmatched junction bases numbered 7, after V lost 6 bases and J lost 7 bases. The CDR3 sequence is 14 residues long. Germline values: CDR1 MNHEY, CDR2 SVGAGI. CDR3 DNA sequence: TGTGCCAGCAGAGCTAGCGGGGGAGTCTATACGCAGTATTTT. Its translation is CASRASGGVYTQYF.

V is TRBV20-1 and J is TRBJ2-5, with a tentative D call TRBD2 (6 bases). Germline V gene data show CDR1 as DFQATT and CDR2 as SNEGSKA (reference sequence). The CDR3 extends over 13 amino acids. V lost 6 bases, J lost 5 bases, and 16 bases lay in between. CDR3 in DNA: TGCAGTGCGGGACTTCCCGGTTTTGAGACCCAGTACTTC. The encoded protein is CSAGLPGFETQYF.

This clonotype was seen just once. The rearrangement joins TRBV4-1 to TRBJ2-1; D tentatively fits TRBD1 or TRBD2 (6 bases each). The germline V and J ends were trimmed by 1 base and 3 bases, with 16 bases remaining between them. Germline V gene data show CDR1 as MGHRA and CDR2 as YSYEKL. The CDR3 runs to 17 residues. The CDR3 sequence is CASSQVGGLGGYNEQFF. CDR3 bases: TGCGCCAGCAGCCAAGTTGGGGGGCTAGGGGGCTACAATGAGCAGTTCTTC.

This clonotype came up a few times. The chain employs TRBV20-1 and TRBJ2-4; TRBD2 is a possible D gene (6 bases). Gene TRBJ2-5 matches the end of the DNA better, so the J call may be wrong. The CDR3 totals 15 residues. CDR1 and CDR2 (germline): DFQATT, SNEGSKA (reference sequence). CDR3: CSANDAPGATETQYF. The DNA for the CDR3 is TGCAGTGCTAACGACGCTCCGGGAGCCACAGAGACCCAGTACTTC.

For the CDR3, the DNA is TGTGCCAGCAGCGACGGGACCCACACCGGGGAGCTGTTTTTT. This encodes CASSDGTHTGELFF. This chain uses TRBV3-1 with TRBJ2-2, with D perhaps assigned TRBD1 or TRBD2 (5 bases each). Germline V gene data show CDR1 as LGHDT and CDR2 as YNNKEL (reference sequence). Trimming stripped 5 bases from V and 3 bases from J, with 10 bases between. The CDR3 is made up of 14 amino acids.

This clonotype has more than one count but fewer than ten. The V call is TRBV27, the J call TRBJ2-7, with 14 bases aligning to TRBD2. J was trimmed by 2 bases and V by 8 bases; bases with no gene match: 2. The CDR3 loop spans 14 amino acids. Germline loops: CDR1 MNHEY, CDR2 SMNVEV (reference sequence). CDR3 residues: CASRGLAGAYEQYF. CDR3 nucleotide sequence: TGTGCCAGCCGGGGACTAGCGGGAGCCTACGAGCAGTACTTC.